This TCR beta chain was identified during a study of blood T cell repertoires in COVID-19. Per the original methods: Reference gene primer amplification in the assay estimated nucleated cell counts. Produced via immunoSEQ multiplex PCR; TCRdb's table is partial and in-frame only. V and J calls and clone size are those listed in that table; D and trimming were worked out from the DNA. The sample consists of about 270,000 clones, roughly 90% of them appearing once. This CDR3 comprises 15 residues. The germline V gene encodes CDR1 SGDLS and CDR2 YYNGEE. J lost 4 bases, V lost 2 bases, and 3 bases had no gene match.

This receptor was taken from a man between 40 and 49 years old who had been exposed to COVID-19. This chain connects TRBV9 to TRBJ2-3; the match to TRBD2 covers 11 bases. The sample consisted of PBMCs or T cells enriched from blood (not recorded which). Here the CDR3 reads CASSVSGGGADTQYF. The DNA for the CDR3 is TGTGCCAGCAGCGTTAGCGGGGGGGGAGCAGATACGCAGTATTTT.